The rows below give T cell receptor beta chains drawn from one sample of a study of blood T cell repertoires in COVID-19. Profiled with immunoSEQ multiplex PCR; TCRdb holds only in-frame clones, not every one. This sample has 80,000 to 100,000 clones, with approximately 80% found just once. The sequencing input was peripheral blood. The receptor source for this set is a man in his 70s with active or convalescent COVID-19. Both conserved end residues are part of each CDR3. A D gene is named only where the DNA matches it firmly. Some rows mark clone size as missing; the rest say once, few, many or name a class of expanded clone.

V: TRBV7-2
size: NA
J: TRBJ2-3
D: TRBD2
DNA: TGTGCCAGCAGCTTAGCTTCTAGCGGGGGAGATACGCAGTATTTT
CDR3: CASSLASSGGDTQYF

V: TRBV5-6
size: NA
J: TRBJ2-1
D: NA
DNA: TGTGCCAGCAGCTCCTACGGGGGCTCCTACAATGAGCAGTTCTTC
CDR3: CASSSYGGSYNEQFF

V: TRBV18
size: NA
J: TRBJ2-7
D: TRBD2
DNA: TGTGCCAGCTCACCACGGACTAGCGGGGAGGTCGAGCAGTACTTC
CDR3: CASSPRTSGEVEQYF

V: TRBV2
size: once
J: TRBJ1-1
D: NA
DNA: TGTGCCAGCGCCCTTTGGGGGGGGAGAGGCACTGAAGCTTTCTTT
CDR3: CASALWGGRGTEAFF

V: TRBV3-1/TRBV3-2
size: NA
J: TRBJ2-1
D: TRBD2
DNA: TGTGCCAGCAGCCTTTCTAGCGGGGGGCCTGAGCAGTTCTTC
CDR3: CASSLSSGGPEQFF

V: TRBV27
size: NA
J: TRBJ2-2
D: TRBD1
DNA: TGTGCCAGCAGTAACAGGGGCCCCACCGGGGAGCTGTTTTTT
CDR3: CASSNRGPTGELFF

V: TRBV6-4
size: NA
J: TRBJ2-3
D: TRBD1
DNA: TGTGCCAGCAGTTTCCGGGGACAGGGGGCCACAGATACGCAGTATTTT
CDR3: CASSFRGQGATDTQYF

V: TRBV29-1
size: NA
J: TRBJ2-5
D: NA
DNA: TGCAGCGCGAGTCCCCAGGGTGAGACCCAGTACTTC
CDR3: CSASPQGETQYF

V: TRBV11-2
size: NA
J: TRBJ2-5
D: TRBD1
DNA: TGTGCCAGCATCAAAACCGGGACAGGCCTGGAGACCCAGTACTTC
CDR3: CASIKTGTGLETQYF

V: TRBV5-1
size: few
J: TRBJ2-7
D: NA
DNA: TGCGCCAGCAGCTTGGCCGAAGGGAGCTACGAGCAGTACTTC
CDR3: CASSLAEGSYEQYF

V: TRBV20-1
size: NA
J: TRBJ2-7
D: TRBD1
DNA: TGCAGTGCTAGTAGGGACAGGGCCTACGAGCAGTACTTC
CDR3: CSASRDRAYEQYF

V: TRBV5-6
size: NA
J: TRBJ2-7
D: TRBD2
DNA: TGTGCCAGCGGAGCGGGGGGTTTCCCTTTTGACGAGCAGTACTTC
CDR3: CASGAGGFPFDEQYF

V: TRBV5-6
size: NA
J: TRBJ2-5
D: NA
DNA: TGTGCCAGCAGCTTGGCATTACAGGGTGGAGAGACCCAGTACTTC
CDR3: CASSLALQGGETQYF

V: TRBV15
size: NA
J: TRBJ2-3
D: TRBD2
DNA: TGTGCCACCAGCAGAGAGCTACTAGCGGGGGTTTCCACAGATACGCAGTATTTT
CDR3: CATSRELLAGVSTDTQYF

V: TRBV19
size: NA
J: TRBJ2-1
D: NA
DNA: TGTGCCAGTAGTCAGGGGGACTTGGGGAATGAGCAGTTCTTC
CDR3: CASSQGDLGNEQFF

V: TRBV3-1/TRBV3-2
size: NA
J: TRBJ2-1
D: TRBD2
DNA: TGTGCCAGCAGCCGTAGCGGGGGCTCCTACAATGAGCAGTTCTTC
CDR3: CASSRSGGSYNEQFF

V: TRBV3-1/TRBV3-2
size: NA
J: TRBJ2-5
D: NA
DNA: TGTGCCAGCAGCCTAGGGGTCATAGAGACCCAGTACTTC
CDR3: CASSLGVIETQYF

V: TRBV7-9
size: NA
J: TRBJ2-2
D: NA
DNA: TGTGCCAGCAGCTTAGCGCGGGGTTACACCGGGGAGCTGTTTTTT
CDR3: CASSLARGYTGELFF

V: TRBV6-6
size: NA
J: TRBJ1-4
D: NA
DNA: TGTGCCGGGAACGCGGGAGGGGGTGAAAAACTGTTTTTT
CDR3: CAGNAGGGEKLFF

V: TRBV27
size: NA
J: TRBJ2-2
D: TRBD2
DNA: TGTGCCAGCAGGGGAGGGATCGGGGAGCTGTTTTTT
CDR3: CASRGGIGELFF

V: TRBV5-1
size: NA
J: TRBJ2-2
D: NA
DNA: TGCGCCAGCAGCTTGCAGAATCGGGAGCTGTTTTTT
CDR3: CASSLQNRELFF

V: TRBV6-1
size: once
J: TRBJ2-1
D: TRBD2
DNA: TGTGCCAGCGCTGGGGGGGTCTTTGCTTTGGAGCAGTTCTTC
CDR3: CASAGGVFALEQFF

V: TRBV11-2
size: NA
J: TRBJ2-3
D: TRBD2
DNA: TGTGCCAGCAGCCCAGAGACTAGCGGGATCACAGATACGCAGTATTTT
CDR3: CASSPETSGITDTQYF

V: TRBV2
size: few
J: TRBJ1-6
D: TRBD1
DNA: TGTGCCAGCAGGCTCTGGGACAGAGATAATTCACCCCTCCACTTT
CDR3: CASRLWDRDNSPLHF

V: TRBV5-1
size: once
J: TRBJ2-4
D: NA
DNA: TGCGCCAGCAGCTACGGAGAAGCCAAAAACATTCAGTACTTC
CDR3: CASSYGEAKNIQYF

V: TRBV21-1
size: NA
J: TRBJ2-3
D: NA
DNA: TGTGCCAGCAGCAAAGCAACCCTAGCGGGCCGCAGCACAGATACGCAGTATTTT
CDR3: CASSKATLAGRSTDTQYF